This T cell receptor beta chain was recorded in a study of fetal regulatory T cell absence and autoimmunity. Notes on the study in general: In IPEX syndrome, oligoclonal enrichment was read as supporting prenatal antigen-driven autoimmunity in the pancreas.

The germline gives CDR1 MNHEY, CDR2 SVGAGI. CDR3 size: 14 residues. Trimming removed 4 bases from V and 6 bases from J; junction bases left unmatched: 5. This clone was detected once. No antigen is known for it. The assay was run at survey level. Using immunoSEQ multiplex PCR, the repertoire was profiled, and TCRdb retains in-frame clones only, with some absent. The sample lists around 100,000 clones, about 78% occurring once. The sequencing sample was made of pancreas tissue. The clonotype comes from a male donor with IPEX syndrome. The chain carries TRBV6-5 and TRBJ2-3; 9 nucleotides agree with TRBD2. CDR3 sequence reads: CASSSGTSRDTQYF. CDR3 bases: TGTGCCAGCAGTTCCGGGACTAGCCGGGATACGCAGTATTTT.